A selection of T cell receptor beta chains follows, all from one sample in a study of blood T cell repertoires in COVID-19. Sequencing used immunoSEQ multiplex PCR; TCRdb keeps in-frame clones, though not all of them. The sample includes over 200,000 clones, almost 85% seen only once; the top ten take approximately 15%. Material for sequencing was PBMCs or T cells enriched from blood (not recorded which). The source is a man in his forties or fifties who had recovered from COVID-19. Each CDR3 is given with its conserved first and last residue. D genes are given only for firm matches. The listing skips clone size in some rows; elsewhere it reads once, few, many or a size class.

d_call	clone_size	j_call	v_call	cdr3_nt	cdr3_aa
NA	NA	TRBJ1-5	TRBV28	TGTGCCAGCAGTCGGGTCCTAGCCTGGAATCAGCCCCAGCATTTT	CASSRVLAWNQPQHF
TRBD1	few	TRBJ1-1	TRBV2	TGTGCCAGCAGGGGGGACAGTCCGAACACTGAAGCTTTCTTT	CASRGDSPNTEAFF
TRBD1	few	TRBJ1-1	TRBV30	TGTGCCTGGAGTGGTTCAGGGGGAAGAGGGGGCACTGAAGCTTTCTTT	CAWSGSGGRGGTEAFF
NA	NA	TRBJ1-1	TRBV2	TGTGCCAGCGAGGAAAGCGGACGGAGACCCCGTATTGAAGCTTTCTTT	CASEESGRRPRIEAFF
NA	few	TRBJ2-7	TRBV6-1	TGTGCCAGCAGTGAACTTCGTTGGAGCTACGAGCAGTACTTC	CASSELRWSYEQYF
NA	once	TRBJ2-7	TRBV28	TGTGCCAGCACCCCCTCAGCGTTGGAGCAGTACTTC	CASTPSALEQYF
TRBD2	NA	TRBJ2-1	TRBV5-1	TGCGCCAGCAGCTCCGAAATACCTTGGGGCGGGAGTAGCAAAGATGAGCAGTTCTTC	CASSSEIPWGGSSKDEQFF
TRBD2	NA	TRBJ2-1	TRBV7-3	TGTGCCAGCAGCTCGGGGGGGCGGCTCGATGAGCAGTTCTTC	CASSSGGRLDEQFF
NA	NA	TRBJ2-3	TRBV7-9	TGTGCCAGCAGCCTGGGGGGGCTTACGCAGTATTTT	CASSLGGLTQYF
NA	once	TRBJ2-1	TRBV9	TGTGCCAGCTCGCTTGGTGGGGGGTCTCTCGATGAGCAGTTCTTC	CASSLGGGSLDEQFF
NA	NA	TRBJ2-5	TRBV7-8	TGTGCCAGCAGCTTAAATCAGGGTTGGGAGACCCAGTACTTC	CASSLNQGWETQYF
NA	NA	TRBJ1-2	TRBV29-1	TGCAGCGTAGGAGGACAGCAAGCCTATGGCTACACCTTC	CSVGGQQAYGYTF
TRBD1	NA	TRBJ2-7	TRBV6-5	TGTGCCAGCAGGCGCCCGGGACAGACGAGGTACGAGCAGTACTTC	CASRRPGQTRYEQYF
NA	NA	TRBJ2-7	TRBV28	TGTGCCAGCAGTTTTCCTACTTCCTACGAGCAGTACTTC	CASSFPTSYEQYF
NA	NA	TRBJ2-1	TRBV11-2	TGTGCCAGCAGCTCCACCTTCGGGGTCTTCACCTTCAATGAGCAGTTCTTC	CASSSTFGVFTFNEQFF
TRBD2	NA	TRBJ2-5	TRBV5-4	TGTGCCAGCAGCTTTGTTAGCGGGGAAGAGACCCAGTACTTC	CASSFVSGEETQYF
NA	NA	TRBJ1-1	TRBV5-1	TGCGCCAGCAGACAAGGGCGGGGGCGAGGAACTGAAGCTTTCTTT	CASRQGRGRGTEAFF
TRBD2	NA	TRBJ2-7	TRBV3-1/TRBV3-2	TGTGCCAGCAGCTCACTAGCGGGGAAGGGCGAGCAGTACTTC	CASSSLAGKGEQYF
NA	NA	TRBJ1-5	TRBV12-3/TRBV12-4	TGTGCCAGCAGTGATATTGGCGGGGAGCCCCAGCATTTT	CASSDIGGEPQHF
TRBD1	NA	TRBJ2-3	TRBV4-3	TGCGCCAGCAGCCGGACAGGGGGCTTCTCAGATACGCAGTATTTT	CASSRTGGFSDTQYF
NA	NA	TRBJ2-1	TRBV30	TGTGCCTGGAGTGGTGGCTTCTCCTACAATGAGCAGTTCTTC	CAWSGGFSYNEQFF
TRBD1	once	TRBJ1-4	TRBV19	TGTGCCAGTAGGGGACAGGGGGTACCTAATGAAAAACTGTTTTTT	CASRGQGVPNEKLFF
NA	NA	TRBJ1-4	TRBV6-6	TGTGCCAGCAGACTCAATGAAAAACTGTTTTTT	CASRLNEKLFF
NA	NA	TRBJ1-1	TRBV2	TGTGCCAGCAGTGAGGGTCGGCAGGGAACTGAAGCTTTCTTT	CASSEGRQGTEAFF
NA	NA	TRBJ2-5	TRBV7-9	TGTGCCAGCAGCTTAGTGGCCGGGGGCCAAGAGACCCAGTACTTC	CASSLVAGGQETQYF